The present TCR beta chain was sequenced within a study of blood T cell repertoires in COVID-19. The germline CDR1 and CDR2 sequences are LGHNA and YNFKEQ. J lost 0 bases, V lost 4 bases, and 14 bases had no gene match. This CDR3 region has 19 residues. Produced via immunoSEQ multiplex PCR; TCRdb's table is partial and in-frame only. Counted here are fewer than 350,000 clones, approximately 89% occurring once; the ten biggest clones make up around 4%. Seattle researchers signed up patients amid active infection and tracked them longitudinally. Sequenced sample: peripheral blood. The chain links TRBV4-2 to TRBJ2-3; 9 bases map to TRBD2. This clonotype originated in a woman aged 60-75 years with COVID-19, enrolled during active disease. As DNA, the CDR3 is TGTGCCAGCAGCCCGGGGGCGGGGGGGCTTTTTGGTAGCACAGATACGCAGTATTTT. Its translation: CASSPGAGGLFGSTDTQYF.